One sample yielded the 3 T cell receptor beta chains listed below, sequenced in a study of T cell changes during pregnancy in multiple sclerosis. TCRdb's copy holds only in-frame clones and misses some; the assay was immunoSEQ multiplex PCR. The sample has tens of thousands of clones; 91% are singletons. The source material was peripheral blood, sampled before pregnancy. These receptors were obtained from a female donor with multiple sclerosis, enrolled in a pregnancy study.

The chain carries TRBV6-5 and TRBJ1-6; D gene ambiguous. The CDR3 spans 15 residues. CDR1 is MNHEY and CDR2 is SVGAGI in the germline V gene. V was cut by 6 bases and J by 0 bases, with 9 bases left in between. CDR3 protein: CASRTRGSYNSPLHF. CDR3 DNA sequence: TGTGCCAGCAGAACCCGGGGCTCCTATAATTCACCCCTCCACTTT.

The chain couples TRBV4-3 to TRBJ1-2, with D hard to call. Germline V gene sequence: CDR1 LGHNA, CDR2 YSLEER. The CDR3 has 15 residues. Trimming cost V 6 bases and J 0 bases, with 14 bases left between them. The CDR3, as DNA: TGCGCCAGCAGTCTTAACAGAGCTTCTAACTATGGCTACACCTTC. It is translated as CASSLNRASNYGYTF.

The rearrangement uses TRBV21-1 and TRBJ2-2; the table's D call, TRBD2, has no DNA check behind it. TRBV21-1 is a pseudogene locus. This CDR3 is built from 13 residues. DNA for the CDR3: TGTGCCAGCAGCCCCCGGAGTACCGGGGAGCTGTTTTTT. It codes for CASSPRSTGELFF.